This TCR beta chain was recovered during a study of blood T cell repertoires in COVID-19 (dated by TCRdb to about 2020). A note on the overall study: Samples from collaborators originated in the United States, Italy and Spain and spanned both the acute and convalescent phases of COVID-19. The sample metadata nearly always contained a de-identified subject ID, COVID-19 status, age in years and sex. The repertoires were released in a freely available public database meant as a resource for research on the immune response to SARS-CoV-2. The prospective study material was composed of cDNA or gDNA derived from T cells, B-cell-depleted T cells, or PBMCs. The samples were drawn from the first 160 participants of the ongoing ImmuneRACE study and from 950 to 1,500 subjects provided by 6 global collaborators. Deeply sampled blood TCRbeta repertoires from subjects exposed to, actively infected with, or recovered from COVID-19 were included in the dataset. Where available, HLA class I and class II types were obtained from metadata supplied by the sample provider rather than from assay-based typing. What the research found in general, with its limitations: Clinical and demographic metadata were provided uncurated, with the amount varying by source and participant.

TCRbeta CDR3 regions were amplified from genomic DNA using the immunoSEQ Assay, a bias-controlled multiplex PCR. The authors' analysis ran thus. The number of nucleated cells in each sample was estimated from the amplification of reference gene primers within the assay. Sequence reads were collapsed and filtered to measure the absolute abundance of every unique TCRbeta CDR3 rearrangement. For each sample, productive Simpson clonality was calculated by taking the square root of Simpson's diversity index across productive rearrangements. The table was pulled from immuneACCESS by TCRdb, which kept in-frame rearrangements only. Such tables lose some clones; where checked, under half of the loss comes from unresolved V genes, and the rest has no known cause. The DNA was the basis for D and trimming; V, J and clone size are from that table. Counted in this sample were under 200,000 clones; approximately 91% of them appeared once. The ten largest clones capture around 2.1% of the sample.

About this clone itself: It has no known antigen specificity. No base quality values were provided; no much bigger clone lies one nucleotide off.

The collaborating institutions used their own protocols to collect whole blood in K2EDTA tubes. For TCRbeta analysis, collaborator samples were shipped as frozen whole blood, as isolated PBMCs, or as DNA extracted from either sample type. V is reduced by 2 bases and J by 5 bases, leaving a spacing of 25 bases between them. Spanning cysteine to phenylalanine, the CDR3 consists of 18 amino acids. Just CDR3 DNA is preserved here, 54 bases in frame from base 1. According to the germline V gene, CDR1 reads SGHTS and CDR2 reads YDEGEE. Material for sequencing was peripheral blood. In this chain, TRBV5-8 is recombined with TRBJ2-5, and the D gene may be TRBD2, 5 bases matching. The sequence came from a man aged 18 to 29 with acute or convalescent COVID-19. The DNA is as follows: TGTGCCAGCAGCTTATACGCACGGGAAGTCTTGGATTGGGAGACCCAGTACTTC. The encoded protein is CASSLYAREVLDWETQYF. The full variable domain, completed from the reference TRBV5-8 and TRBJ2-5 proteins outside the CDR3, reads EAGVTQSPTHLIKTRGQQATLRCSPISGHTSVYWYQQALGLGLQFLLWYDEGEERNRGNFPPRFSGRQFPNYSSELNVNALELEDSALYLCASSLYAREVLDWETQYFGPGTRLLVL.